A selection of T cell receptor beta chains follows, all from one sample in a study of graft-versus-host responses after intestinal transplantation. What these receptors recognize is not known. Data came from immunoSEQ multiplex PCR; TCRdb stores just in-frame clones and leaves some out. The repertoire holds over 90,000 clones, with about nine tenths as singletons. Sequences were derived from unstimulated CD4+ T cells sorted from spleen or lymph node cells, sampled before transplant. These TCRs come from a human donor who was the organ donor for an intestinal transplant. The CDR3 runs from the conserved cysteine through the conserved F or W. The D gene is left open where the match is weak. Where a row states a size, it is once, few, many or the class of an expanded clone; other rows omit it.

V gene: TRBV2; clone size: .; J gene: TRBJ2-7; D gene: TRBD2; CDR3 length: 13; CDR3 DNA: TGTGCCGGGAGTCCAGCGGGGGGGCGCGAGCAGTACTTC; CDR3 protein: CAGSPAGGREQYF
V gene: TRBV4-2; clone size: .; J gene: TRBJ2-1; D gene: TRBD2; CDR3 length: 17; CDR3 DNA: TGTGCCAGCAGCCAAGAGTCGGGACTAGCGGTATACAATGAGCAGTTCTTC; CDR3 protein: CASSQESGLAVYNEQFF
V gene: TRBV18; clone size: .; J gene: TRBJ1-1; D gene: .; CDR3 length: 14; CDR3 DNA: TGTGCCAGCTCACCACCGGTCTACGAGGGTGGAGCTTTCTTT; CDR3 protein: CASSPPVYEGGAFF
V gene: TRBV4-3; clone size: .; J gene: TRBJ1-6; D gene: .; CDR3 length: 15; CDR3 DNA: TGCGCCAGCAGCCAAGATCGGGGGGCAGGTACACCCCTCCACTTT; CDR3 protein: CASSQDRGAGTPLHF
V gene: TRBV20-1; clone size: .; J gene: TRBJ1-1; D gene: .; CDR3 length: 11; CDR3 DNA: TGCAGTGCTATATGGACAGTGGTAGCTTTCTTT; CDR3 protein: CSAIWTVVAFF
V gene: TRBV6-5; clone size: .; J gene: TRBJ2-1; D gene: TRBD1; CDR3 length: 15; CDR3 DNA: TGTGCCAGCAGTTTCCTAAGGGGACAGGGCAATGAGCAGTTCTTC; CDR3 protein: CASSFLRGQGNEQFF
V gene: TRBV25-1; clone size: .; J gene: TRBJ1-6; D gene: .; CDR3 length: 16; CDR3 DNA: TGTGCCAGCAGTGAGTTGGGGGGGTTAGGCGATTCACCCCTCCACTTT; CDR3 protein: CASSELGGLGDSPLHF
V gene: TRBV6-1; clone size: .; J gene: TRBJ2-1; D gene: .; CDR3 length: 16; CDR3 DNA: TGTGCCAGCAGTGAAGAGGCGAGGGGACTTTACAATGAGCAGTTCTTC; CDR3 protein: CASSEEARGLYNEQFF
V gene: TRBV4-1; clone size: once; J gene: TRBJ2-2; D gene: TRBD1; CDR3 length: 15; CDR3 DNA: TGCGCCAGCAGCCAGGGGACAGGCTACACCGGGGAGCTGTTTTTT; CDR3 protein: CASSQGTGYTGELFF
V gene: TRBV7-8; clone size: .; J gene: TRBJ2-7; D gene: TRBD1; CDR3 length: 18; CDR3 DNA: TGTGCCAGCAGCTTAGTACTGGGACAGGGGGCTTTCAAATACGAGCAGTACTTC; CDR3 protein: CASSLVLGQGAFKYEQYF
V gene: TRBV4-2; clone size: .; J gene: TRBJ1-4; D gene: .; CDR3 length: 15; CDR3 DNA: TGTGCCAGCAGCCCCCGCGGGGCTTCTAATGAAAAACTGTTTTTT; CDR3 protein: CASSPRGASNEKLFF
V gene: TRBV5-6; clone size: few; J gene: TRBJ1-4; D gene: TRBD1; CDR3 length: 15; CDR3 DNA: TGTGCCAGCAGCTTGGCCGGGACAGCTAATGAAAAACTGTTTTTT; CDR3 protein: CASSLAGTANEKLFF
V gene: TRBV7-9; clone size: .; J gene: TRBJ1-2; D gene: TRBD1; CDR3 length: 16; CDR3 DNA: TGTGCCAGCAGCATCGGAGTAGGGGACAGTAACTATGGCTACACCTTC; CDR3 protein: CASSIGVGDSNYGYTF
V gene: TRBV18; clone size: .; J gene: TRBJ2-7; D gene: TRBD1; CDR3 length: 14; CDR3 DNA: TGTGCCAGCTCACCACTGGGACAGGAGGGCGAGCAGTACTTC; CDR3 protein: CASSPLGQEGEQYF
V gene: TRBV7-2; clone size: .; J gene: TRBJ2-5; D gene: .; CDR3 length: 15; CDR3 DNA: TGTGCCAGCAGCTTGGGTTCCGGGAGTGTAGGGACCCAGTACTTC; CDR3 protein: CASSLGSGSVGTQYF
V gene: TRBV14; clone size: .; J gene: TRBJ1-3; D gene: .; CDR3 length: 16; CDR3 DNA: TGTGCCAGCAGCCAAGATCTGCGGTTCTCTGGAAACACCATATATTTT; CDR3 protein: CASSQDLRFSGNTIYF
V gene: TRBV7-2; clone size: .; J gene: TRBJ2-7; D gene: .; CDR3 length: 15; CDR3 DNA: TGTGCCAGCAGTCCCGGGACTCAACCATTCTACGAGCAGTACTTC; CDR3 protein: CASSPGTQPFYEQYF
V gene: TRBV28; clone size: .; J gene: TRBJ2-1; D gene: TRBD2; CDR3 length: 19; CDR3 DNA: TGTGCCAGCAGTTTCATCATATCTAAGCGGGAGAGCTCCTACAATGAGCAGTTCTTC; CDR3 protein: CASSFIISKRESSYNEQFF
V gene: TRBV19; clone size: .; J gene: TRBJ2-1; D gene: .; CDR3 length: 16; CDR3 DNA: TGTGCCAGTAGTATCCTCGGGGGTGCCTCCTACAATGAGCAGTTCTTC; CDR3 protein: CASSILGGASYNEQFF
V gene: TRBV4-3; clone size: .; J gene: TRBJ2-2; D gene: .; CDR3 length: 14; CDR3 DNA: TGCGCCAGCAGCCAAGAAACTAGGCCGAAGGAGCTGTTTTTT; CDR3 protein: CASSQETRPKELFF
V gene: TRBV6-5; clone size: .; J gene: TRBJ2-7; D gene: TRBD1; CDR3 length: 14; CDR3 DNA: TGTGCCAGCAGTTACTCCGGGACAGCTTACGAGCAGTACTTC; CDR3 protein: CASSYSGTAYEQYF
V gene: TRBV11-1; clone size: .; J gene: TRBJ1-1; D gene: TRBD1; CDR3 length: 14; CDR3 DNA: TGTGCCAGCAGCCGGAACAGGGGCAACACTGAAGCTTTCTTT; CDR3 protein: CASSRNRGNTEAFF
V gene: TRBV28; clone size: .; J gene: TRBJ1-1; D gene: .; CDR3 length: 12; CDR3 DNA: TGTGCCAGCAGTTTGAGGGTAAGCCGAGCTTTCTTT; CDR3 protein: CASSLRVSRAFF
V gene: TRBV10-3; clone size: .; J gene: TRBJ2-6; D gene: TRBD1; CDR3 length: 18; CDR3 DNA: TGTGCCATCAGTGCTTCGGGACAGGGTGGCTCTGGGGCCAACGTCCTGACTTTC; CDR3 protein: CAISASGQGGSGANVLTF
V gene: TRBV6-5; clone size: .; J gene: TRBJ2-7; D gene: .; CDR3 length: 15; CDR3 DNA: TGTGCCAGCAGTTATGGGGACATCTCTTCCTACGAGCAGTACTTC; CDR3 protein: CASSYGDISSYEQYF
V gene: TRBV28; clone size: .; J gene: TRBJ1-3; D gene: TRBD1; CDR3 length: 15; CDR3 DNA: TGTGCTAGCAGTTTAGGGGACAGGGTTGGAAACACCATATATTTT; CDR3 protein: CASSLGDRVGNTIYF
V gene: TRBV19; clone size: .; J gene: TRBJ1-6; D gene: TRBD1; CDR3 length: 11; CDR3 DNA: TGTGCCACCAGACAGGGTCAAACCCTCCACTTT; CDR3 protein: CATRQGQTLHF
V gene: TRBV28; clone size: .; J gene: TRBJ1-3; D gene: .; CDR3 length: 15; CDR3 DNA: TGTGCCAGCAGTTCTCCGGTAGCGGCTGGAAACACCATATATTTT; CDR3 protein: CASSSPVAAGNTIYF
V gene: TRBV19; clone size: .; J gene: TRBJ1-2; D gene: TRBD1; CDR3 length: 15; CDR3 DNA: TGTGCCAGTAGTAACGGGGACAGGCCAAACTATGGCTACACCTTC; CDR3 protein: CASSNGDRPNYGYTF
V gene: TRBV4-2; clone size: .; J gene: TRBJ1-5; D gene: .; CDR3 length: 16; CDR3 DNA: TGTGCCAGCAGCCAAGCACCCGGACAGCCTAATCAGCCCCAGCATTTT; CDR3 protein: CASSQAPGQPNQPQHF
V gene: TRBV6-5; clone size: .; J gene: TRBJ2-7; D gene: TRBD1; CDR3 length: 12; CDR3 DNA: TGTGCCAGCAGTTCGACAGGGTACGAGCAGTACTTC; CDR3 protein: CASSSTGYEQYF
V gene: TRBV9; clone size: .; J gene: TRBJ1-5; D gene: .; CDR3 length: 15; CDR3 DNA: TGTGCCAGCAGCGTAGGGCTCGGGTTGTATCAGCCCCAGCATTTT; CDR3 protein: CASSVGLGLYQPQHF
V gene: TRBV7-2; clone size: .; J gene: TRBJ2-7; D gene: .; CDR3 length: 14; CDR3 DNA: TGTGCCAGCAGCCAAAGACAGGACGCCTACGAGCAGTACTTC; CDR3 protein: CASSQRQDAYEQYF
V gene: TRBV5-1; clone size: few; J gene: TRBJ2-6; D gene: .; CDR3 length: 16; CDR3 DNA: TGCGCCAGCAGCTTGGTTGGGGCCTCTGGGGCCAACGTCCTGACTTTC; CDR3 protein: CASSLVGASGANVLTF
V gene: TRBV5-1; clone size: .; J gene: TRBJ2-1; D gene: .; CDR3 length: 17; CDR3 DNA: TGCGCCAGCAGCTTGAGAGGTCGGGATAGCTCCTACAATGAGCAGTTCTTC; CDR3 protein: CASSLRGRDSSYNEQFF
V gene: TRBV27; clone size: .; J gene: TRBJ2-1; D gene: .; CDR3 length: 14; CDR3 DNA: TGTGCCAGCAGCTTTATCGGGGGGCTCGGAGAGCAGTTCTTC; CDR3 protein: CASSFIGGLGEQFF
V gene: TRBV6-1; clone size: .; J gene: TRBJ2-3; D gene: TRBD1; CDR3 length: 14; CDR3 DNA: TGTGCCAGCACCAGCGACAGGGGCACAGATACGCAGTATTTT; CDR3 protein: CASTSDRGTDTQYF
V gene: TRBV5-4; clone size: .; J gene: TRBJ2-7; D gene: TRBD1; CDR3 length: 12; CDR3 DNA: TGTGCCGGCAGCCAGGGGACAGAAGAGCAGTACTTC; CDR3 protein: CAGSQGTEEQYF
V gene: TRBV7-2; clone size: few; J gene: TRBJ1-2; D gene: TRBD1; CDR3 length: 14; CDR3 DNA: TGTGCCAGCAGCTGGGGACAGGGTGGGTATGGCTACACCTTC; CDR3 protein: CASSWGQGGYGYTF
V gene: TRBV5-4; clone size: .; J gene: TRBJ2-5; D gene: TRBD1; CDR3 length: 14; CDR3 DNA: TGTGCCAGCAGACCCCAGGGGGCCCAAGAGACCCAGTACTTC; CDR3 protein: CASRPQGAQETQYF
V gene: TRBV6-6; clone size: .; J gene: TRBJ1-2; D gene: .; CDR3 length: 12; CDR3 DNA: TGTGCCAGCAGTTACGCCAGGGGTGGCTACACCTTC; CDR3 protein: CASSYARGGYTF
V gene: TRBV7-2; clone size: .; J gene: TRBJ2-3; D gene: TRBD2; CDR3 length: 17; CDR3 DNA: TGTGCCAGCAGCTTAGGTCCCGCTAGCGGGGGGTCGGATACGCAGTATTTT; CDR3 protein: CASSLGPASGGSDTQYF
V gene: TRBV7-7; clone size: once; J gene: TRBJ2-5; D gene: TRBD1; CDR3 length: 14; CDR3 DNA: TGTGCTAGCAGCTTAGGGACAGGGATCGAGACCCAGTACTTC; CDR3 protein: CASSLGTGIETQYF
V gene: TRBV10-3; clone size: .; J gene: TRBJ2-7; D gene: .; CDR3 length: 11; CDR3 DNA: TGTGCCATCAGGGAGGACAGCGAGCAGTACTTC; CDR3 protein: CAIREDSEQYF
V gene: TRBV18; clone size: .; J gene: TRBJ2-7; D gene: TRBD1; CDR3 length: 16; CDR3 DNA: TGTGCCAGCTCACCACTTGGACAGGGGAGCTCCTACGAGCAGTACTTC; CDR3 protein: CASSPLGQGSSYEQYF
V gene: TRBV2; clone size: .; J gene: TRBJ2-5; D gene: .; CDR3 length: 11; CDR3 DNA: TGTGCCAGCAGTGTCTTGGAGACCCAGTACTTC; CDR3 protein: CASSVLETQYF
V gene: TRBV6-1; clone size: .; J gene: TRBJ2-2; D gene: TRBD2; CDR3 length: 16; CDR3 DNA: TGTGCCAGCAGTGAAGCTGGGACTATCCTCACCGGGGAGCTGTTTTTT; CDR3 protein: CASSEAGTILTGELFF
V gene: TRBV27; clone size: .; J gene: TRBJ2-7; D gene: .; CDR3 length: 13; CDR3 DNA: TGTGCCAGCATCGGGACAACAGCTCACGAGCAGTACTTC; CDR3 protein: CASIGTTAHEQYF
V gene: TRBV7-2; clone size: .; J gene: TRBJ1-2; D gene: TRBD1; CDR3 length: 18; CDR3 DNA: TGTGCCAGCAGCCGGAATGTTGCGGGGACAGGTCGGAGGGGGGGCTACACCTTC; CDR3 protein: CASSRNVAGTGRRGGYTF
V gene: TRBV7-2; clone size: .; J gene: TRBJ2-2; D gene: .; CDR3 length: 16; CDR3 DNA: TGTGCCAGCAGCTTCCAGACAGGAAGGGGGACCGGGGAGCTGTTTTTT; CDR3 protein: CASSFQTGRGTGELFF
V gene: TRBV15; clone size: .; J gene: TRBJ1-2; D gene: TRBD1; CDR3 length: 15; CDR3 DNA: TGTGCCACCAGGGGACAGGGGGCGCCCCGGAATGGCTACACCTTC; CDR3 protein: CATRGQGAPRNGYTF
V gene: TRBV7-2; clone size: .; J gene: TRBJ1-4; D gene: TRBD1; CDR3 length: 15; CDR3 DNA: TGTGCCAGCAGCTGGACGACAGGGGGTACGGAAAAACTGTTTTTT; CDR3 protein: CASSWTTGGTEKLFF
V gene: TRBV5-1; clone size: .; J gene: TRBJ1-2; D gene: .; CDR3 length: 14; CDR3 DNA: TGCGCCAGCAGCCCGTCCAGGGTAAACTATGGCTACACCTTC; CDR3 protein: CASSPSRVNYGYTF
V gene: TRBV6-5; clone size: .; J gene: TRBJ2-7; D gene: .; CDR3 length: 13; CDR3 DNA: TGTGCCAGCAGTTCGGTCAGGGACTACGAGCAGTACTTC; CDR3 protein: CASSSVRDYEQYF
V gene: TRBV2; clone size: once; J gene: TRBJ1-6; D gene: TRBD1; CDR3 length: 14; CDR3 DNA: TGTGCCAGCATTGGGACAGGGGATTATTCACCCCTCCACTTT; CDR3 protein: CASIGTGDYSPLHF
V gene: TRBV29-1; clone size: .; J gene: TRBJ2-5; D gene: TRBD2; CDR3 length: 16; CDR3 DNA: TGCAGCGCTGCTAATCTAGCGGGGGCCCGTCAAGAGACCCAGTACTTC; CDR3 protein: CSAANLAGARQETQYF